Presented here are 14 T cell receptor beta chains from one specimen sequenced in a study of shared clonotypes between healthy human individuals. TCRdb's copy holds only in-frame clones and misses some; the assay was immunoSEQ multiplex PCR. The sample has over a million clones; approximately 78% are singletons. The sample consisted of memory CD4+ T cells from PBMCs. Noted subset: CD45RA-negative fraction. Receptor source: a young man in good health. Some clones in this sample may be carry-over from other donors' samples.

A note on this clone: The sample has other DNA sequences that encode this CDR3 too. The V gene is TRBV28, the J gene TRBJ2-7; D remains unclear. Trimming cost V 2 bases and J 3 bases, with 5 bases left between them. This CDR3 spans 12 amino acids. CDR1 and CDR2 from the germline V gene are MDHEN and SYDVKM. CDR3 in amino acids: CASSLRRYEQYF. CDR3 sequence (DNA): TGTGCCAGCAGTTTAAGACGCTACGAGCAGTACTTC.

As regards this clone: Other DNA sequences in this specimen translate into the identical CDR3. The chain uses TRBV5-1 and TRBJ2-1; D gene unclear. V gave up 0 bases and J gave up 1 base, with 8 bases separating them. Germline V gene lookup returns CDR1 SGHRS and CDR2 YFSETQ. The CDR3 contains 15 residues. This CDR3 is CASSLAGSSYNEQFF. In nucleotides, the CDR3 is TGCGCCAGCAGCTTGGCGGGCTCGTCCTACAATGAGCAGTTCTTC.

The V and J genes are TRBV11-3 and TRBJ2-7; TRBD1 matches at 11 bases. V lost 5 bases, J lost 2 bases, and 8 bases stayed unmatched. The germline V gene encodes CDR1 SGHNT and CDR2 YENEEA. The length of the CDR3 is 16 residues. This CDR3 is CASSPQPGQGAYEQYF. The CDR3 nucleotides read TGTGCCAGCAGCCCTCAGCCGGGACAGGGGGCCTACGAGCAGTACTTC.

The CDR3 DNA follows: TGTGCCAGCAGTCCTGGACTAGCGGGGGGGGAGCAGTTCTTC. It specifies CASSPGLAGGEQFF. The chain employs TRBV28 and TRBJ2-1; 15 bases match TRBD2. The J segment lost 10 bases and the V segment lost 5 bases, leaving 3 bases of the junction unmatched. The CDR3 has 14 residues. Germline V gene data show CDR1 as MDHEN and CDR2 as SYDVKM.

This rearrangement joins TRBV4-1 to TRBJ2-5; D is tentatively TRBD1 or TRBD2 (7 bases each). Germline loops: CDR1 MGHRA, CDR2 YSYEKL. The CDR3 spans 15 residues. V was cut by 4 bases and J by 11 bases, with 23 bases left in between. The CDR3, as DNA: TGCGCCAGCAGCCCGGGACAGCGGGGAGATTCGAAGCAGTACTTC. It yields the protein CASSPGQRGDSKQYF.

CDR3 DNA sequence: TGTGCCAGCAGCTTAGGGGCTAGCGGATTGAGCTCCTACAATGAGCAGTTCTTC. It codes for CASSLGASGLSSYNEQFF. The rearrangement links TRBV7-2 to TRBJ2-1, with 7 positions matching TRBD2. V lost 1 base, J lost 0 bases, and 9 bases stayed unmatched. The CDR3 is 18 residues long. Germline CDR1 reads SGHTA; CDR2 reads FQGNSA.

Details on this clone: Other DNA sequences in this specimen translate into the identical CDR3. This chain connects TRBV5-1 to TRBJ2-3; D perhaps matches TRBD2 (6 bases). There are 15 residues in the CDR3. The V end lost 2 bases, the J end lost 0 bases, and 10 bases lay between the germline ends. Germline V gene data show CDR1 as SGHRS and CDR2 as YFSETQ. CDR3 sequence reads: CASSFGGASTDTQYF. CDR3 DNA sequence: TGCGCCAGCAGCTTCGGCGGGGCTAGCACAGATACGCAGTATTTT.

This chain joins TRBV9 and TRBJ1-4, with D possibly matching TRBD1 (5 bases). The germline V gene has CDR1 SGDLS and CDR2 YYNGEE. CDR3 length equals 14 residues. Trimming took off 4 bases at V and 7 bases at J, with 14 bases between the two ends. CDR3 sequence reads: CASSLTGAGEKLFF. The CDR3 coding sequence is TGTGCCAGCAGCTTAACCGGGGCCGGTGAAAAACTGTTTTTT.

The chain carries TRBV30 and TRBJ1-1; D gene ambiguous. This CDR3 comprises 15 residues. CDR1 and CDR2 from the germline V gene are GTSNPN and SVGIG (reference sequence). V lost 4 bases and J 4 bases, leaving 19 bases between the germline ends. The CDR3 protein is CAWTNPDLGSTEAFF. For the CDR3, the DNA is TGTGCCTGGACCAACCCCGACCTTGGGAGCACTGAAGCTTTCTTT.

V and J are TRBV9 and TRBJ1-2, with 8 nucleotides matching TRBD1. CDR3 length: 15 amino acids. The germline V gene has CDR1 SGDLS and CDR2 YYNGEE. Germline trimming cut 4 bases from V and 3 bases from J; bases unmatched to any gene: 8. The CDR3 region is CASSPEDRVHYGYTF. The CDR3, as DNA: TGTGCCAGCAGCCCGGAGGACAGGGTTCACTATGGCTACACCTTC.

The chain uses TRBV6-6 and TRBJ1-1; D call uncertain. Germline V gives CDR1 MNHNY, CDR2 SVGAGI (reference sequence). The V end lost 5 bases, the J end lost 0 bases, and 16 bases lay between the germline ends. The CDR3 has 16 amino acids. The CDR3 sequence is CASSTRTARLNTEAFF. The CDR3 DNA reads as TGTGCCAGCAGTACCCGGACCGCACGGTTGAACACTGAAGCTTTCTTT.

The chain carries TRBV6-5 and TRBJ2-5; 8 nucleotides agree with TRBD2. The trim removed 4 bases at V and 11 bases at J, leaving 9 bases unmatched. Germline V gives CDR1 MNHEY, CDR2 SVGAGI. The CDR3 runs 13 residues. The DNA for the CDR3 is TGTGCCAGCAGTTTGGGCCTAGCGGGTCTTCAGTACTTC. It yields the protein CASSLGLAGLQYF.

The chain carries TRBV7-7 and TRBJ1-4, with unresolved D. The CDR3 sequence is 14 residues long. Germline-derived CDR1 and CDR2 are SSHAT and FNYEAQ (reference sequence). Trimming took 5 bases from V and 2 from J, leaving 9 bases between them. CDR3 amino acids: CASSPGGTNEKLFF. CDR3 in DNA: TGTGCCAGCAGCCCCGGTGGGACTAATGAAAAACTGTTTTTT.

The chain uses TRBV6-1 and TRBJ2-2, with D maybe TRBD1 (5 bases). V lost 6 bases and J lost 7, with 9 bases in between. Germline V gene lookup returns CDR1 MNHNS and CDR2 SASEGT. This CDR3 has 12 residues. This CDR3 is CASRPRVGELFF. In DNA form, the CDR3 reads TGTGCCAGCAGACCCAGGGTCGGGGAGCTGTTTTTT.